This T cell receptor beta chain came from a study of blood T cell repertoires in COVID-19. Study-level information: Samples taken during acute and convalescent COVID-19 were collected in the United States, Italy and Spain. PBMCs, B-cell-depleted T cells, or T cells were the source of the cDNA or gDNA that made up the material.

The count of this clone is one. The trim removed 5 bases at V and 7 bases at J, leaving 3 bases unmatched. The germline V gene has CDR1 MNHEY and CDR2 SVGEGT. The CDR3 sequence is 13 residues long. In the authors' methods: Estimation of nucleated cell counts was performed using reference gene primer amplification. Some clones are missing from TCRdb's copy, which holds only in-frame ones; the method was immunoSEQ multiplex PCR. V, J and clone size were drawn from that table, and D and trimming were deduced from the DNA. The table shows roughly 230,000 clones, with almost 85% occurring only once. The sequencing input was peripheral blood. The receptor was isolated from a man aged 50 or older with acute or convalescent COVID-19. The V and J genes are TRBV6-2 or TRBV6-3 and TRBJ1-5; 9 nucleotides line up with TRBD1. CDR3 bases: TGTGCCAGCAGTATGACAGGGGGACAGCCCCAGCATTTT. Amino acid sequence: CASSMTGGQPQHF.